The clone carrying this T cell receptor (beta chain) was seen repeatedly, ten times or more. Its target is not known. The CDR3 is 13 amino acids. Germline CDR1 LGHNT, CDR2 FRNRAP. Trimming shortened V by 7 bases and J by 5 bases, and 11 bases separated the two germline ends. The data were taken from a study of T-cell reconstitution after alpha-beta-depleted transplantation in children. Unique molecular identifiers were incorporated into the prepared TCRbeta library. MiXCR, applied by TCRdb to the PCR reads, yields one record per CDR3 protein. The data show hundreds of thousands of distinct CDR3 sequences, with under 15% seen just once and around 2% held by the top ten. General study points: Where alpha-beta T cells came from about two months after transplant was reportedly several hundred expanded graft clones. Day-60 TCRbeta diversity that was high in some patients was derived from surviving recipient T cells and thymic progenitors. One year post-transplant, T-cell counts and diversity were largely derived from T cells produced anew.

This chain uses TRBV12-5 with TRBJ2-2; no reliable D call. Sequenced material: PBMCs, mostly from graft donor cells, taken 360 days after TCRalphabeta/CD19-depleted stem cell transplant. The source is a male patient younger than 18 who had a stem cell transplant for acute myeloid leukemia, so the T cells may come from the graft donor. The CDR3 here is CASVGPETGELFF. DNA for the CDR3: TGTGCTAGTGTGGGTCCTGAGACCGGGGAGCTGTTTTTT.